Listed below are T cell receptor beta chains from one sample, sequenced in a study of control samples from healthy donors and cancer patients. Sequencing used immunoSEQ multiplex PCR; TCRdb keeps in-frame clones, though not all of them. Of around 100,000 clones listed, 75% to 95% are singletons. Sample: blood. Receptors were obtained from a woman aged 18-30 years in good health. Each CDR3 is given without its conserved first and last residue.

>TRBV6-4
ASSSSQGAFSYT
>TRBV29-1
SAPTAGAGTYGYT
>TRBV9
ASSVEQGYGYT
>TRBV4-1
ASSQEGGQLGYT
>TRBV29-1
SVQGSKDLIGYT
>TRBV15
ATSRRWSGSSYEQY
>TRBV7-3
ASSSSGGTDTQY
>TRBV9
ASSVAKTGTSTDTQY
>TRBV6-4
ASTTGFSGNTIY
>TRBV10-2
ASSEGGTEAF
>TRBV7-2
ASSPPKIDTDTQY
>TRBV6-6
ASSPGEKLF
>TRBV29-1
SVEDGGGELF
>TRBV9
ASSLGLSGGPTDTQY
>TRBV5-4
ASSLIGQKNTEAF
>TRBV19
ASSFGTGDYGYT
>TRBV2
ASSRDREGEKLF
>TRBV12-3/TRBV12-4
ASEGEVGGYT
>TRBV15
ATSRARTSFSGNTIY
>TRBV6-1
ASSEPAGVEKLF
>TRBV5-1
ASNEDVTDTQY
>TRBV11-3
ASSSTGGTDTQY
>TRBV2
ASSELRWTRNQPQH
>TRBV6-5
ASRDSRSYSYT
>TRBV6-6
ASSYSKAGGNNEQF